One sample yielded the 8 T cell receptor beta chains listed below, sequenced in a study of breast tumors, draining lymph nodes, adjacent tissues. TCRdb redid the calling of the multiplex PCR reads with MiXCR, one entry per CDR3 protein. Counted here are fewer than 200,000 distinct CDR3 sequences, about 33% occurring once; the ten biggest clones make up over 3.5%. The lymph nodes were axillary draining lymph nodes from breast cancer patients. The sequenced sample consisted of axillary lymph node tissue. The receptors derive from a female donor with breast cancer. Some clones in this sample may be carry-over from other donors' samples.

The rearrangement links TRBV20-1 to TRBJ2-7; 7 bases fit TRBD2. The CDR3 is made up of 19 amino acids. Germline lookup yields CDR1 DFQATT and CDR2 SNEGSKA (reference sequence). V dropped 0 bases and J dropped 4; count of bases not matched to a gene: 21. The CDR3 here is CSARDHGLAAGSRLYEQYF. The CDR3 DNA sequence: TGCAGTGCTAGAGATCACGGGCTAGCGGCAGGGTCCCGTCTTTACGAGCAGTACTTC.

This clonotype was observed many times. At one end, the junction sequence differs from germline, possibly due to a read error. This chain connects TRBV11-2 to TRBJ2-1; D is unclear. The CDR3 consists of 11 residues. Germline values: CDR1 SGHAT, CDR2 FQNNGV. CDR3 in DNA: TGTGCCAGCAGCTTACACAATGAGCCGTTCTTC. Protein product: CASSLHNEPFF.

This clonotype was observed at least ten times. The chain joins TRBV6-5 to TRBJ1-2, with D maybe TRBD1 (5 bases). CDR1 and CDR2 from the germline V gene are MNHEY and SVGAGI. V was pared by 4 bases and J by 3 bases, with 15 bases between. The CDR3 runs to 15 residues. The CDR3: CASSSQGGWDYGYTF. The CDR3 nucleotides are TGTGCCAGCAGTTCCCAGGGTGGGTGGGACTATGGCTACACCTTC.

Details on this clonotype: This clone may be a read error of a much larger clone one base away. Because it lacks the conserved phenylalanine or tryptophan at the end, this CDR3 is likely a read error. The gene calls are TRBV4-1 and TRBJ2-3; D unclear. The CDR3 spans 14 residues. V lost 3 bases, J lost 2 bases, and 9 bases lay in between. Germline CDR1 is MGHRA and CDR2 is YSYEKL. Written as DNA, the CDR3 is TGCGCCAGCAGCCACCGGACGTACACAGATACGCAGTATCTT. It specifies CASSHRTYTDTQYL.

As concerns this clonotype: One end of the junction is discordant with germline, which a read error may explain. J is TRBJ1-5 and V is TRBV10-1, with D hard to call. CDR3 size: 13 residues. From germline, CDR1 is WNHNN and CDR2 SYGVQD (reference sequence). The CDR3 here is CVSSELTAEPQHF. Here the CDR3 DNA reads TGCGTCAGCAGTGAGTTAACAGCGGAGCCCCAGCATTTT.

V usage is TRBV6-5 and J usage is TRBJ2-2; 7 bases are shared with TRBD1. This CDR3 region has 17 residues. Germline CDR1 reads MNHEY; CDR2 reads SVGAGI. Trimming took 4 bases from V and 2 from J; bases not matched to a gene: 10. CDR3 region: CASSFQTGSGNTGELFF. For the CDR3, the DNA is TGTGCCAGCAGTTTTCAGACAGGGTCCGGAAACACCGGGGAGCTGTTTTTT.

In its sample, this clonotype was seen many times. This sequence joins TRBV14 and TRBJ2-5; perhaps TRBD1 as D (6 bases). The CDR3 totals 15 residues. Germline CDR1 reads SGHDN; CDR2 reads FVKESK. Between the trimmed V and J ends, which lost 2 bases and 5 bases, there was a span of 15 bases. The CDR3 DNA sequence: TGTGCCAGCAGCCAATTGGGGGCTGGATGGGAGACCCAGTACTTC. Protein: CASSQLGAGWETQYF.

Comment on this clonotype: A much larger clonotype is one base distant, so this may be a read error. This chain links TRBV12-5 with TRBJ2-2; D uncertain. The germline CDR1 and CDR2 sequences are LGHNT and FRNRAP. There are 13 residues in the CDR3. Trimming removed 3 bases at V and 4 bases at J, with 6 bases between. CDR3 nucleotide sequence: TGTGCTAGTGGTTTCCGTTTCACCGGGGAGCTGTTTTTT. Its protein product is CASGFRFTGELFF.